The 6 T cell receptor beta chains below were found in one sample sequenced in a study of shared clonotypes between healthy human individuals. Naive CD8 cells, CD45RO-negative and positively selected for CCR7, excluded terminally differentiated effector memory CD45RA+ cells. This table comes from immunoSEQ multiplex PCR, and its TCRdb copy is limited to in-frame clones, with some not included. The table shows about 2.1 million clones, with 85% to 95% occurring only once. The sample taken for sequencing was naive CD8+ T cells from PBMCs. These receptors were taken from a man aged 18 to 35 in good health. Some clones in this sample may be carry-over from other donors' samples.

J is TRBJ2-2 and V is TRBV27; 10 positions agree with TRBD1. Germline values: CDR1 MNHEY, CDR2 SMNVEV (reference sequence). The CDR3 contains 16 residues. V dropped 5 bases and J dropped 6; count of bases not matched to a gene: 9. Here the CDR3 reads CASSHLKTGGPGELFF. The CDR3 DNA follows: TGTGCCAGCAGTCACCTGAAGACAGGGGGCCCCGGGGAGCTGTTTTTT.

The chain employs TRBV6-5 and TRBJ2-1; D not resolved. The CDR3 length is 15 residues. Germline V gene lookup returns CDR1 MNHEY and CDR2 SVGAGI. V lost 6 bases and J 5 bases, leaving 17 bases between the germline ends. The CDR3 loop reads CASSLDGVGDNEQFF. CDR3 DNA sequence: TGTGCCAGCAGCCTTGACGGTGTTGGGGACAATGAGCAGTTCTTC.

The chain links TRBV2 to TRBJ2-2; D is possibly TRBD1 or TRBD2 (5 bases each). V was cut by 2 bases and J by 4 bases, with 17 bases left in between. Germline lookup yields CDR1 SNHLY and CDR2 FYNNEI. The CDR3 spans 17 residues. CDR3 bases: TGTGCCAGCAGTGAAAATTTAATGGGACCAACCACCGGGGAGCTGTTTTTT. Translation gives CASSENLMGPTTGELFF.

The chain has TRBV4-3 and TRBJ2-2; TRBD2 matches at 14 bases. The CDR3 contains 18 residues. With 5 bases clipped from V and 7 bases from J, the junction kept 12 bases outside the gene matches. Germline-derived CDR1 and CDR2 are LGHNA and YSLEER. CDR3 residues: CASSAVGLAGEEGGELFF. CDR3 DNA: TGCGCCAGCAGCGCGGTGGGACTAGCGGGAGAGGAGGGCGGGGAGCTGTTTTTT.

The V gene is TRBV18, the J gene TRBJ1-1, with a tentative D call TRBD1 (5 bases). Trimming cost V 3 bases and J 4 bases, with 18 bases left between them. This CDR3 comprises 16 residues. The germline gives CDR1 KGHSH, CDR2 LQKENI. Here the CDR3 reads CASSPLLAGSSTEAFF. CDR3 DNA: TGTGCCAGCTCACCCCTCCTTGCAGGGAGTAGCACTGAAGCTTTCTTT.

The genes are TRBV14 and TRBJ1-1, with TRBD1 identical over 7 bases. V was pared by 3 bases and J by 0 bases, with 7 bases of the junction left unmatched. Germline loops: CDR1 SGHDN, CDR2 FVKESK. The CDR3 runs 16 residues. The CDR3 coding sequence is TGTGCCAGCAGCCAGCTGACAGGGCTCATGAACACTGAAGCTTTCTTT. This gives the protein CASSQLTGLMNTEAFF.